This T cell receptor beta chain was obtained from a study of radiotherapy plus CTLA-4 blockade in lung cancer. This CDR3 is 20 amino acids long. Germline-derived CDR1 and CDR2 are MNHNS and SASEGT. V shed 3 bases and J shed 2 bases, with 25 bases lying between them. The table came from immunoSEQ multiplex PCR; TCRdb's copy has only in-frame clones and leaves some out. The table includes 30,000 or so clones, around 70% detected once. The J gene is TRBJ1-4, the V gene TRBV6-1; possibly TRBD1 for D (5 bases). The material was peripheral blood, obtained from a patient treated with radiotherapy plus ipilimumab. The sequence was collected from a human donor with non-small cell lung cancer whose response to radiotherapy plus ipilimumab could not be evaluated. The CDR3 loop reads CASSDRFNPAGMTTNEKLFF. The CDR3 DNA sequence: TGTGCCAGCAGTGACCGGTTTAACCCCGCAGGGATGACGACTAATGAAAAACTGTTTTTT.